What follows are 32 T cell receptor beta chains derived from one specimen sequenced in a study of shared clonotypes between healthy human individuals. Measured with immunoSEQ multiplex PCR; TCRdb has only the in-frame clones, and not every one. The table includes just over 95,000 clones, roughly two thirds detected once. The sample taken for sequencing was memory CD8+ T cells sorted from blood. The subset: CD45RO+ cells pooled with CCR7-negative TemRA cells. These receptors were obtained from a man aged 30-40 years in good health.

This clone was detected ten times or more. The chain combines TRBV27 with TRBJ2-3; weak D call: TRBD1 (6 bases). V lost 4 bases to trimming and J lost 1 base, with 18 bases between them. The germline V gene has CDR1 MNHEY and CDR2 SMNVEV (reference sequence). This CDR3 has 17 residues. The CDR3: CASSSPLRGAGTDTQYF. In DNA, the CDR3 is TGTGCCAGCAGTTCCCCCCTCAGGGGTGCGGGCACAGATACGCAGTATTTT.

This chain links TRBV6-1 with TRBJ2-1; D is perhaps TRBD2 (5 bases). CDR1 MNHNS and CDR2 SASEGT come from the germline V gene. V lost 5 bases and J 3 bases, leaving 11 bases between the germline ends. This CDR3 spans 14 amino acids. The CDR3 region has the DNA TGTGCCAGCAGTAATTACGACTACTACAATGAGCAGTTCTTC. As protein: CASSNYDYYNEQFF.

The rearrangement joins TRBV18 to TRBJ2-3; no reliable D call. The CDR3 is 16 amino acids. Germline V lookup: CDR1 KGHSH, CDR2 LQKENI. Trimming removed 0 bases from V and 0 bases from J, with 10 bases in between. CDR3 sequence reads: CASSPPDGTSTDTQYF. The DNA for the CDR3 is TGTGCCAGCTCACCACCGGACGGTACTAGCACAGATACGCAGTATTTT.

This chain links TRBV4-1 with TRBJ2-7; TRBD2 aligns across 7 bases. With V trimmed by 4 bases and J by 5 bases, 14 bases remained unmatched. This CDR3 comprises 16 residues. Looked up from germline, CDR1 is MGHRA and CDR2 is YSYEKL. CDR3 in amino acids: CASSRRPASGTDEQYF. The CDR3 nucleotides read TGCGCCAGCAGCCGACGCCCCGCGAGCGGGACCGACGAGCAGTACTTC.

This clone was counted a single time. The chain couples TRBV6-5 to TRBJ2-1; 7 nucleotides match TRBD1. V lost 5 bases and J lost 5; bases outside the gene matches: 9. The CDR3 covers 15 residues. Per germline, CDR1 MNHEY and CDR2 SVGAGI. The CDR3 nucleotides read TGTGCCAGCAGTCACGTAGCAGGACAGGACAATGAGCAGTTCTTC. Protein product: CASSHVAGQDNEQFF.

The chain recombines TRBV7-2 with TRBJ1-5; D gene uncertain. Trimming removed 5 bases from V and 3 bases from J, with 17 bases in between. The CDR3 consists of 16 residues. CDR1 and CDR2 from the germline V gene are SGHTA and FQGNSA. The CDR3 loop reads CASSTVGVGINQPQHF. The DNA of the CDR3 is TGTGCCAGCAGCACCGTCGGGGTCGGTATCAATCAGCCCCAGCATTTT.

The genes are TRBV18 and TRBJ1-5, with 7 bases aligning to TRBD1. CDR3 size: 15 residues. The germline gives CDR1 KGHSH, CDR2 LQKENI. The junction had 8 bases not matched to a gene; V was cut back by 4 bases and J by 5 bases. The CDR3 DNA reads TGTGCCAGCTCACTACTGACAGGGTACGATCAGCCCCAGCATTTT. It encodes CASSLLTGYDQPQHF.

CDR3 DNA: TGTGCCAGCAGCTTAGAGACAGACGAGCAGTACTTC. Its protein is CASSLETDEQYF. The rearrangement uses TRBV7-9 and TRBJ2-7; D might be TRBD1 (5 bases). The CDR3 is 12 residues long. V lost 1 base to trimming and J lost 5 bases, with 6 bases between them. Germline CDR1 and CDR2: SEHNR and FQNEAQ (reference sequence).

The gene calls are TRBV6-1 and TRBJ2-2; a weak D match, TRBD1 (6 bases). Germline assignment: CDR1 MNHNS and CDR2 SASEGT. V lost 7 bases and J lost 3, with 12 bases in between. The CDR3 contains 14 residues. This chain's CDR3 is CASTGGGDTGELFF. The CDR3 DNA is TGTGCCAGCACTGGTGGGGGCGACACCGGGGAGCTGTTTTTT.

The chain joins TRBV14 to TRBJ2-3; 8 bases align to TRBD2. The V gene end was trimmed by 1 base and the J gene end by 6 bases; junction bases not matched to a gene: 3. Germline V gene lookup returns CDR1 SGHDN and CDR2 FVKESK. This CDR3 region has 14 residues. In DNA form, the CDR3 reads TGTGCCAGCAGCCAAGCGGGAGGGGACGATACGCAGTATTTT. It codes for CASSQAGGDDTQYF.

The CDR3 DNA sequence: TGCGCCAGCAGTGAAACCGCGTCGAATCAGCCCCAGCATTTT. It translates to CASSETASNQPQHF. The chain joins TRBV10-2 to TRBJ1-5; D call uncertain. The CDR3 spans 14 residues. CDR1 and CDR2 from the germline V gene are WSHSY and SAAADI. V lost 3 bases and J lost 4, with 10 bases in between.

This rearrangement joins TRBV4-1 to TRBJ2-7; D possibly corresponds to TRBD1 (6 bases). Per germline, CDR1 MGHRA and CDR2 YSYEKL. This CDR3 has 16 residues. V dropped 1 base and J dropped 1 base, with 14 bases sitting between them. Here the CDR3 reads CASSQVSTGSSYEQYF. The DNA of the CDR3 is TGCGCCAGCAGCCAAGTTAGTACAGGGTCATCCTACGAGCAGTACTTC.

The rearrangement joins TRBV9 to TRBJ2-3; D not resolved. The CDR3 is made up of 16 amino acids. V was clipped by 0 bases and J by 0 bases, with 11 bases between them. The germline V gene has CDR1 SGDLS and CDR2 YYNGEE. The CDR3: CASSVGAILSTDTQYF. The DNA for the CDR3 is TGTGCCAGCAGCGTAGGAGCGATCCTTAGCACAGATACGCAGTATTTT.

V is TRBV6-5 and J is TRBJ2-2, with TRBD1 matching 9 bases. Germline V CDR1 and CDR2: MNHEY, SVGAGI. Losses at the gene ends were 2 bases for V and 7 bases for J; bases not matched to a gene: 2. This CDR3 comprises 14 residues. Here the CDR3 reads CASSYGTGSGELFF. The CDR3 bases are TGTGCCAGCAGTTACGGGACAGGGAGCGGGGAGCTGTTTTTT.

V usage is TRBV15 and J usage is TRBJ2-7; no clear D. CDR3 length: 15 residues. The V and J ends lost 1 base and 5 bases respectively, with 15 bases between them. The germline V gene encodes CDR1 LNHNV and CDR2 YYDKDF (reference sequence). CDR3 sequence (DNA): TGTGCCACCAGCAGAGCTACAGAACCAGTGCACGAGCAGTACTTC. Residues: CATSRATEPVHEQYF.

This sequence joins TRBV11-2 and TRBJ2-3; 9 nucleotides line up with TRBD2. Germline loops: CDR1 SGHAT, CDR2 FQNNGV. The CDR3 sequence is 15 residues long. The V segment lost 1 base and the J segment 6 bases; nucleotides outside the gene matches: 5. CDR3 sequence reads: CASSLGLAGLDTQYF. Written as DNA, the CDR3 is TGTGCCAGCAGCTTAGGGCTAGCGGGGTTGGATACGCAGTATTTT.

This clone was counted at least ten times. The chain recombines TRBV7-9 with TRBJ2-1; D remains ambiguous. The CDR3 length is 15 residues. Per germline, CDR1 SEHNR and CDR2 FQNEAQ (reference sequence). Deletions cut 5 bases from V and 0 bases from J, with 11 bases between. The CDR3 DNA reads TGTGCCAGCAGCGCCCTAGAAAGCTCCTACAATGAGCAGTTCTTC. Its translation is CASSALESSYNEQFF.

Only a few counts were recorded for this clone. The chain uses TRBV7-9 and TRBJ2-2; D perhaps matches TRBD1 (6 bases). CDR3 length: 15 amino acids. Trimming stripped 4 bases from V and 4 bases from J, with 13 bases between. The germline V gene has CDR1 SEHNR and CDR2 FQNEAQ (reference sequence). This CDR3 is CASSSGQILTGELFF. The DNA of the CDR3 is TGTGCCAGCAGCTCGGGACAAATCCTCACCGGGGAGCTGTTTTTT.

The rearrangement uses TRBV5-8 and TRBJ2-4; D is possibly TRBD1 (7 bases). Germline assignment: CDR1 SGHTS and CDR2 YDEGEE. V lost 1 base and J lost 3, with 11 bases in between. The CDR3 loop spans 15 amino acids. This CDR3 is CASSLRQGGKNIQYF. CDR3 sequence (DNA): TGTGCCAGCAGCTTGCGGCAGGGGGGCAAAAACATTCAGTACTTC.

V is TRBV19 and J is TRBJ2-5; 13 nucleotides align to TRBD2. There are 16 residues in the CDR3. The J segment lost 2 bases and the V segment lost 10 bases, leaving 10 bases of the junction unmatched. In germline, CDR1 is LNHDA, CDR2 SQIVND (reference sequence). Here the CDR3 DNA reads TGTGCCACAGGACTAGCGGGAGAGGGAGGTCAAGAGACCCAGTACTTC. Its protein is CATGLAGEGGQETQYF. The full variable domain, with the rest looked up from reference TRBV19 and TRBJ2-5, is DGGITQSPKYLFRKEGQNVTLSCEQNLNHDAMYWYRQDPGQGLRLIYYSQIVNDFQKGDIAEGYSVSREKKESFPLTVTSAQKNPTAFYLCATGLAGEGGQETQYFGPGTRLLVL.

This clone has just a few counts. This chain uses TRBV11-2 with TRBJ1-2; D remains unclear. The CDR3 covers 12 residues. Trimming took off 4 bases at V and 3 bases at J, with 6 bases between the two ends. Germline loops: CDR1 SGHAT, CDR2 FQNNGV. The CDR3, as DNA: TGTGCCAGCAGCTACCTTGACTATGGCTACACCTTC. It encodes CASSYLDYGYTF. The variable domain in full, completed from reference TRBV11-2 and TRBJ1-2, reads EAGVAQSPRYKIIEKRQSVAFWCNPISGHATLYWYQQILGQGPKLLIQFQNNGVVDDSQLPKDRFSAERLKGVDSTLKIQPAKLEDSAVYLCASSYLDYGYTFGSGTRLTVV.

The chain couples TRBV9 to TRBJ1-3; D is unclear. Germline loops: CDR1 SGDLS, CDR2 YYNGEE. V lost 0 bases and J lost 0, with 7 bases in between. The CDR3 covers 15 residues. The CDR3 spells CASSVGVSSGNTIYF. DNA of the CDR3: TGTGCCAGCAGCGTAGGGGTCAGCTCTGGAAACACCATATATTTT.

In its sample, this clone was seen once. V and J are TRBV11-2 and TRBJ2-1; possibly TRBD1 for D (6 bases). CDR1 is SGHAT and CDR2 is FQNNGV in the germline V gene. The CDR3 has 15 residues. V lost 5 bases, J lost 1 base, and 12 bases lay in between. CDR3 residues: CASSIDRTSYNEQFF. CDR3 DNA sequence: TGTGCCAGCAGCATCGACAGGACTTCCTACAATGAGCAGTTCTTC. The entire variable domain, with the rest obtained from reference TRBV11-2 and TRBJ2-1, is as follows: EAGVAQSPRYKIIEKRQSVAFWCNPISGHATLYWYQQILGQGPKLLIQFQNNGVVDDSQLPKDRFSAERLKGVDSTLKIQPAKLEDSAVYLCASSIDRTSYNEQFFGPGTRLTVL.

The rearrangement links TRBV7-2 to TRBJ2-1; 10 bases fit TRBD1. The CDR3 covers 15 residues. V shed 5 bases, J shed 10 bases, and the junction held 11 bases outside the gene matches. Germline CDR1 and CDR2: SGHTA and FQGNSA. The CDR3 loop reads CASSHLGQGLVEQFF. CDR3 nucleotide sequence: TGTGCCAGCAGCCACCTGGGACAGGGGTTGGTCGAGCAGTTCTTC.

Only one count was recorded for this clone. The genes are TRBV7-8 and TRBJ1-1, with 7 bases aligning to TRBD1. This CDR3 comprises 15 residues. The J segment lost 2 bases and the V segment lost 5 bases, leaving 8 bases of the junction unmatched. CDR1 and CDR2 (germline): SGHVS, FQNEAQ. This CDR3 is CASSPYGTVNTEAFF. The CDR3 DNA sequence: TGTGCCAGCAGCCCCTATGGGACAGTCAACACTGAAGCTTTCTTT.

This clone was counted a few times. A read error may explain this, as a much larger clone is one base away. V gene TRBV6-5 combines with J gene TRBJ2-1, with 12 bases aligning to TRBD1. Per the germline V gene, CDR1 is MNHEY and CDR2 is SVGAGI. Trimming cost V 5 bases and J 8 bases; bases outside gene matches: 4. The CDR3 contains 14 residues. The CDR3 DNA is TGTGCCAGCAGTGCCGGGACAGGGGGCTATGAGCAGTTCTTC. The encoded protein is CASSAGTGGYEQFF.

The J gene is TRBJ2-3, the V gene TRBV4-1; the D gene is possibly TRBD1 (5 bases). CDR3 length: 15 amino acids. V gave up 0 bases and J gave up 5 bases, with 12 bases separating them. Per the germline V gene, CDR1 is MGHRA and CDR2 is YSYEKL. Written as DNA, the CDR3 is TGCGCCAGCAGCCAAGAGGATCTAGGGGTAGATACGCAGTATTTT. Its protein product is CASSQEDLGVDTQYF.

The chain uses TRBV7-2 and TRBJ2-3; D could derive from TRBD1 or TRBD2 (5 bases each). The V and J ends lost 4 bases and 2 bases respectively, with 16 bases between them. CDR1 is SGHTA, CDR2 FQGNSA, per germline. The CDR3 is made up of 16 amino acids. DNA for the CDR3: TGTGCCAGCAGCTCGGGACCGTATTCCCTCACAGATACGCAGTATTTT. The encoded protein is CASSSGPYSLTDTQYF.

This chain connects TRBV11-1 to TRBJ2-5, with D perhaps matching TRBD1 (6 bases). CDR3 length: 15 residues. Deletions cut 5 bases from V and 4 bases from J, with 17 bases between. The V gene's germline CDR1 is SGHAT and CDR2 FQDESV (reference sequence). The CDR3: CASSDYRVDRETQYF. CDR3 bases: TGTGCCAGCAGCGACTACAGGGTGGACCGAGAGACCCAGTACTTC.

The CDR3 is CASGTGYTGELFF. Here the CDR3 DNA reads TGTGCTAGTGGGACAGGGTACACCGGGGAGCTGTTTTTT. The chain has TRBV12-5 and TRBJ2-2, with 7 bases that match TRBD1. The CDR3 length is 13 residues. V was pared by 6 bases and J by 3 bases, with 1 base of the junction left unmatched. Germline V gene lookup returns CDR1 LGHNT and CDR2 FRNRAP.

The chain uses TRBV28 and TRBJ2-2; the D gene could be TRBD1 or TRBD2 (5 bases each). Germline values: CDR1 MDHEN, CDR2 SYDVKM. The CDR3 is 15 residues long. The V and J ends lost 6 bases and 3 bases respectively, with 14 bases between them. The CDR3 protein is CASSAPGTHTGELFF. CDR3 in DNA: TGTGCCAGCAGCGCACCCGGGACCCACACCGGGGAGCTGTTTTTT.

This clone was found many times. The J gene is TRBJ2-7, the V gene TRBV4-1; 10 bases match TRBD2. J gave up 7 bases and V 3 bases, and 6 bases lay outside the gene matches. CDR3 length: 14 amino acids. Germline CDR1 reads MGHRA; CDR2 reads YSYEKL. DNA of the CDR3: TGCGCCAGCAGCCACCCCTCTAGCGGGAGTGAGCAGTACTTC. This gives the protein CASSHPSSGSEQYF.